What follows are 27 T cell receptor beta chains derived from one specimen sequenced in a study of blood T cell repertoires in COVID-19 (dated by TCRdb to about 2020). The library came from the immunoSEQ multiplex PCR assay. TCRdb's version of the immuneACCESS table is confined to in-frame rearrangements and falls short of the full clone set. An unresolved V gene accounts for under half of the shortfall where checked; the remainder is of unknown origin. The sample yields about 210,000 clones; around 84% were counted once. The biggest ten clones account for about 4% of the sample. Sequences were obtained from PBMCs or T cells enriched from blood (not recorded which). These TCRs come from a man between 25 and 39 years old with acute COVID-19.

The J gene is TRBJ1-4, the V gene TRBV5-1; a weak D match, TRBD1 (5 bases). The CDR3 covers 14 residues. Trimming cost V 5 bases and J 5 bases, with 13 bases left between them. CDR1 and CDR2 (germline): SGHRS, YFSETQ. CDR3: CASREPGLNEKLFF. CDR3 DNA sequence: TGCGCCAGCAGAGAGCCAGGGTTAAATGAAAAACTGTTTTTT.

V is TRBV5-6 and J is TRBJ2-7, with a tentative D call TRBD1 (6 bases). The ends were cut back, 3 bases at V and 7 bases at J, with 20 bases in the middle. CDR1 and CDR2 (germline): SGHDT, YYEEEE. The CDR3 loop spans 15 amino acids. CDR3 nucleotides: TGTGCCAGCAGCTATTCAGGGGTCTCGACGTGGGAGCAGTACTTC. Translation: CASSYSGVSTWEQYF.

Worth noting for this clone: This sample includes further DNA sequences coding for the same CDR3. The chain links TRBV6-5 to TRBJ2-7, with a possible D match to TRBD1 (6 bases). CDR1 is MNHEY, CDR2 SVGAGI, per germline. Trimming shortened V by 2 bases and J by 0 bases, and 8 bases separated the two germline ends. The CDR3 is 14 amino acids. CDR3 nucleotide sequence: TGTGCCAGCAGTTACGGCAGGGGCTCCTACGAGCAGTACTTC. Its translation: CASSYGRGSYEQYF.

The sample holds a few counts of this clone. The gene calls are TRBV16 and TRBJ1-2; 8 bases fit TRBD1. The length of the CDR3 is 13 residues. The V gene end was trimmed by 6 bases and the J gene end by 6 bases; junction bases not matched to a gene: 6. Germline CDR1 KGHSY, CDR2 FQNENV. In DNA form, the CDR3 reads TGTGCCAGCAGACCTGGACAGGGAAATGGCTACACCTTC. It translates to CASRPGQGNGYTF.

The chain is built from TRBV28 and TRBJ1-4; 7 nucleotides line up with TRBD1. Germline CDR1 and CDR2: MDHEN and SYDVKM. V gave up 4 bases and J gave up 8 bases; unmatched junction bases: 7. The CDR3 runs to 14 residues. The CDR3 is CASSSTGSVEKLFF. The CDR3 DNA follows: TGTGCCAGCAGTTCGACAGGGTCAGTGGAAAAACTGTTTTTT. Full variable domain (remainder filled in from reference TRBV28 and TRBJ1-4): DVKVTQSSRYLVKRTGEKVFLECVQDMDHENMFWYRQDPGLGLRLIYFSYDVKMKEKGDIPEGYSVSREKKERFSLILESASTNQTSMYLCASSSTGSVEKLFFGSGTQLSVL.

On this clone itself: The junction does not match germline at one end; this may be a read error. The chain employs TRBV9 and TRBJ2-5, with 7 bases that match TRBD2. The CDR3 extends over 19 amino acids. Germline V gives CDR1 SGDLS, CDR2 YYNGEE. CDR3 sequence reads: CARSVPAGENRGGQETQYF. For the CDR3, the DNA is TGTGCCCGCAGCGTACCGGCGGGGGAGAACCGCGGGGGCCAAGAGACCCAGTACTTC.

The V call is TRBV9, the J call TRBJ2-4, with 9 positions matching TRBD2. The CDR3 extends over 17 amino acids. After removal of 0 bases from V and 8 bases from J, the junction contained 12 bases not matched to a gene. Germline V gene lookup returns CDR1 SGDLS and CDR2 YYNGEE. The CDR3 nucleotides are TGTGCCAGCAGCGTAGACGAGGCGGGGGGGCCGAGGGACATTCAGTACTTC. It translates to CASSVDEAGGPRDIQYF.

The rearrangement uses TRBV14 and TRBJ1-6; D is perhaps TRBD1 (6 bases). Germline lookup yields CDR1 SGHDN and CDR2 FVKESK. The V end lost 4 bases, the J end lost 6 bases, and 16 bases lay between the germline ends. The CDR3 sequence is 16 residues long. The CDR3 region has the DNA TGTGCCAGCAGCCCCGGGACACCGATTACTAATTCACCCCTCCACTTT. This translates into CASSPGTPITNSPLHF.

This clone was seen a handful of times. The chain uses TRBV19 and TRBJ1-1; 8 bases are a match to TRBD1. V lost 3 bases to trimming and J lost 8 bases; unmatched junction nucleotides: 2. Per germline, CDR1 LNHDA and CDR2 SQIVND (reference sequence). The CDR3 consists of 12 residues. The CDR3 DNA reads TGTGCCAGTAGTATGGGACAGGCCGAAGCTTTCTTT. Its protein product is CASSMGQAEAFF.

This sequence joins TRBV12-3 or TRBV12-4 and TRBJ1-6, with D perhaps matching TRBD1 (5 bases). V was trimmed by 2 bases and J by 11 bases, leaving 10 bases between them. The CDR3 totals 13 residues. CDR3 nucleotides: TGTGCCAGCAGTTTACAGCTAGGGGCACCCCTCCACTTT. Its protein is CASSLQLGAPLHF.

J is TRBJ2-7 and V is TRBV11-2; D might be TRBD2 (5 bases). Germline V gene lookup returns CDR1 SGHAT and CDR2 FQNNGV. The CDR3 loop spans 13 amino acids. V lost 5 bases and J lost 3, with 11 bases in between. This CDR3 reads CASSMLRDYEQYF. The CDR3 region has the DNA TGTGCCAGCAGCATGCTCCGGGACTACGAGCAGTACTTC.

This chain joins TRBV4-2 and TRBJ1-5, with 8 bases fitting TRBD1. The V gene end was trimmed by 0 bases and the J gene end by 2 bases; junction bases not matched to a gene: 18. Germline CDR1 is LGHNA and CDR2 is YNFKEQ. The CDR3 has 21 residues. The CDR3 reads CASSQELTGTGIGVGNQPQHF. CDR3 bases: TGTGCCAGCAGCCAAGAGCTCACCGGGACAGGTATAGGAGTAGGCAATCAGCCCCAGCATTTT.

CDR3 protein: CASSEGQTSTNEKLFF. CDR3 bases: TGCGCCAGCAGTGAAGGACAGACTTCAACTAATGAAAAACTGTTTTTT. The chain employs TRBV5-1 and TRBJ1-4; D is perhaps TRBD1 (6 bases). Trimming shortened V by 5 bases and J by 0 bases, and 14 bases separated the two germline ends. Germline values: CDR1 SGHRS, CDR2 YFSETQ. The length of the CDR3 is 16 residues.

V is TRBV7-6 and J is TRBJ2-7; 9 bases fit TRBD1. Germline values: CDR1 SGHVS, CDR2 FNYEAQ. V lost 1 base, J lost 1 base, and 2 bases stayed unmatched. The length of the CDR3 is 15 residues. The CDR3 DNA reads as TGTGCCAGCAGCTTAGAGGGACAGGGATCCTACGAGCAGTACTTC. This gives the protein CASSLEGQGSYEQYF.

This chain joins TRBV18 and TRBJ2-2; D uncertain. Between the trimmed V and J ends, which lost 6 bases and 7 bases, there was a span of 9 bases. CDR3 length: 12 residues. Looked up from germline, CDR1 is KGHSH and CDR2 is LQKENI. The CDR3 sequence is CASSRVFGELFF. The CDR3 DNA reads as TGTGCCAGCTCCCGGGTTTTCGGGGAGCTGTTTTTT.

This clone was observed once. Other DNA sequences in this sample translate to the same CDR3. Here the CDR3 DNA reads TGTGCCAGCAGCTCGACAGCGGGAGGCTACACCTTC. Its translation: CASSSTAGGYTF. The chain employs TRBV7-9 and TRBJ1-2, with D maybe TRBD1 (5 bases). CDR1 is SEHNR and CDR2 is FQNEAQ in the germline V gene (reference sequence). Trimming shortened V by 4 bases and J by 8 bases, and 11 bases separated the two germline ends. This CDR3 is built from 12 residues. The entire variable domain, with the rest obtained from reference TRBV7-9 and TRBJ1-2, is as follows: DTGVSQNPRHKITKRGQNVTFRCDPISEHNRLYWYRQTLGQGPEFLTYFQNEAQLEKSRLLSDRFSAERPKGSFSTLEIQRTEQGDSAMYLCASSSTAGGYTFGSGTRLTVV.

The CDR3 DNA reads TGCGCCAGCAGCTTGGACCAGGGTGCTAATTCACCCCTCCACTTT. Translated, it gives CASSLDQGANSPLHF. The chain couples TRBV5-1 to TRBJ1-6; D might be TRBD1 (5 bases). Trimming took off 0 bases at V and 6 bases at J, with 10 bases between the two ends. CDR1 and CDR2 (germline): SGHRS, YFSETQ. The CDR3 loop spans 15 amino acids.

Only a few counts were recorded for this clone. This CDR3 reads CASSFGRSWPQHF. The CDR3 DNA follows: TGTGCCAGCAGTTTCGGTCGTTCGTGGCCCCAGCATTTT. V and J are TRBV12-3 or TRBV12-4 and TRBJ1-5; D call uncertain. This CDR3 spans 13 amino acids. V was trimmed by 3 bases and J by 9 bases, leaving 12 bases between them.

The chain employs TRBV9 and TRBJ1-6; TRBD1 matches 12 bases. This CDR3 has 15 amino acids. Germline V gene data show CDR1 as SGDLS and CDR2 as YYNGEE. Unmatched junction bases numbered 6, after V lost 4 bases and J lost 10 bases. The CDR3 DNA reads TGTGCCAGCAGCCGGGGACAGGGGGCTTCATCACCCCTCCACTTT. Amino acids: CASSRGQGASSPLHF.

This clone was found many times. The chain carries TRBV2 and TRBJ2-1; 15 nucleotides align to TRBD2. The V gene end was trimmed by 6 bases and the J gene end by 8 bases; junction bases not matched to a gene: 5. Germline V gene lookup returns CDR1 SNHLY and CDR2 FYNNEI. The length of the CDR3 is 15 residues. CDR3 sequence reads: CASRIGLAGGDEQFF. The CDR3 DNA follows: TGTGCCAGCAGGATAGGACTAGCGGGGGGGGATGAGCAGTTCTTC.

J is TRBJ2-7 and V is TRBV7-9; maybe TRBD1 (6 bases). From germline, CDR1 is SEHNR and CDR2 FQNEAQ (reference sequence). The germline V and J ends were trimmed by 3 bases and 2 bases, with 11 bases remaining between them. The CDR3 runs to 14 residues. The CDR3 DNA sequence: TGTGCCAGCAGCTTCTGGGACACAGCCTACGAGCAGTACTTC. Translating it yields CASSFWDTAYEQYF.

This chain connects TRBV15 to TRBJ1-2, with D hard to call. The V end lost 5 bases, the J end lost 7 bases, and 11 bases lay between the germline ends. Looked up from germline, CDR1 is LNHNV and CDR2 is YYDKDF (reference sequence). The CDR3 has 12 residues. CDR3 nucleotide sequence: TGTGCCACCAGCTTTTCGGGGTCTGGCTACACCTTC. This translates into CATSFSGSGYTF.

The chain is built from TRBV5-6 and TRBJ2-7; TRBD1 aligns across 9 bases. The CDR3 runs 14 residues. CDR1 and CDR2 (germline): SGHDT, YYEEEE. V lost 5 bases, J lost 6 bases, and 9 bases stayed unmatched. CDR3 region: CASRRGTGGPEQYF. CDR3 DNA sequence: TGTGCCAGCAGGCGGGGAACAGGGGGCCCCGAGCAGTACTTC.

This clone has a single count. The gene calls are TRBV19 and TRBJ1-1; no clear D. The germline V gene has CDR1 LNHDA and CDR2 SQIVND (reference sequence). CDR3 size: 13 residues. Deletions cut 2 bases from V and 0 bases from J, with 4 bases between. CDR3: CASSIIMNTEAFF. The CDR3 region has the DNA TGTGCCAGTAGTATAATAATGAACACTGAAGCTTTCTTT.

This chain uses TRBV3-1 (or the pseudogene TRBV3-2) with TRBJ1-1; a possible D gene is TRBD1 (6 bases). The CDR3 is 14 amino acids. The ends were cut back, 4 bases at V and 4 bases at J, with 13 bases in the middle. Germline CDR1 is LGHDT and CDR2 is YNNKEL (reference sequence). CDR3 protein: CASSLTGSGTEAFF. The CDR3 nucleotides are TGTGCCAGCAGCCTCACAGGGTCGGGCACTGAAGCTTTCTTT.

The V call is TRBV10-3, the J call TRBJ2-3; D not certain. Germline V gene data show CDR1 as ENHRY and CDR2 as SYGVKD. The CDR3 totals 13 residues. V lost 10 bases to trimming and J lost 3 bases, with 14 bases between them. CDR3 sequence reads: CATKDLSTDTQYF. CDR3 in DNA: TGTGCCACCAAAGACTTGTCGACAGATACGCAGTATTTT.

The chain carries TRBV9 and TRBJ1-1; D is uncertain. V gave up 2 bases and J gave up 3 bases, with 20 bases separating them. Germline V gene data show CDR1 as SGDLS and CDR2 as YYNGEE. The CDR3 spans 17 residues. The CDR3, as DNA: TGTGCCAGCAGCGTCCGGGCGGTCGGGGTTGGAGACACTGAAGCTTTCTTT. Translated: CASSVRAVGVGDTEAFF.